This TCR beta chain appears in the sequencing data of a study of blood T cell repertoires in COVID-19. The ends lost 8 bases at V and 5 bases at J; junction bases unmatched: 7. Germline V gene lookup returns CDR1 MNHEY and CDR2 SMNVEV (reference sequence). This CDR3 spans 14 amino acids. Using immunoSEQ multiplex PCR, the repertoire was profiled, and TCRdb retains in-frame clones only, with some absent. The sample has some 300,000 clones; roughly nine tenths are singletons. This receptor was taken from a woman between 50 and 59 years old who had been exposed to COVID-19. The specimen was PBMCs or T cells enriched from blood (not recorded which). This rearrangement joins TRBV27 to TRBJ2-1, with 9 bases matching TRBD1. The CDR3 protein is CASVTGTGNNEQFF. The CDR3 nucleotides read TGTGCCAGCGTGACCGGGACAGGGAACAATGAGCAGTTCTTC.